The present T cell receptor beta chain was sequenced within a study of shared clonotypes between healthy human individuals. Study-wide results and limits: A generally larger estimated richness was seen in naive subsets than in memory subsets.

Germline V CDR1 and CDR2: KGHSH, LQKENI. CDR3 length equals 13 residues. Trimming stripped 6 bases from V and 3 bases from J, with 11 bases between. The protocol was immunoSEQ multiplex PCR, while the TCRdb copy is restricted to in-frame clones and leaves out a portion. The sample yields millions of clones, just over 90% seen once. CD45RA-negative memory and CD45RA+ naive subsets were split from the CD4+ cells. To note about this clone: Its antigen is currently unknown. The sample has other DNA sequences that encode this CDR3 too.

The chain joins TRBV18 to TRBJ1-2; D gene uncertain. The clonotype originates from a man younger than 30 in good health. Some clones in this sample may be carry-over from other donors' samples. Sequencing was carried out using naive CD4+ T cells from PBMCs. Subset specified: CD45RA+ positively selected. CDR3 nucleotide sequence: TGTGCCAGCTCCCAAGACCGGGACTATGGCTACACCTTC. Encoded protein: CASSQDRDYGYTF.